The 15 T cell receptor beta chains listed next were all sequenced from one sample in a study of blood T cell repertoires in COVID-19. Clones were sequenced by immunoSEQ multiplex PCR, and TCRdb holds only the in-frame ones, with some missing. Among some 150,000 clones, 70% to 90% were seen once, and the ten largest hold approximately 8%. Sequenced: peripheral blood. These receptors were taken from an older woman with COVID-19, enrolled during active disease.

V and J are TRBV7-3 and TRBJ2-1; D remains unclear. V was clipped by 5 bases and J by 0 bases, with 11 bases between them. Germline V gene data show CDR1 as SGHTA and CDR2 as FQGTGA. This CDR3 comprises 15 residues. The CDR3 loop is CASSPQPSSYNEQFF. The CDR3 nucleotides are TGTGCCAGCAGCCCCCAACCTAGCTCCTACAATGAGCAGTTCTTC.

The chain employs TRBV6-5 and TRBJ1-4; possible D gene TRBD1, 6 bases. Germline-derived CDR1 and CDR2 are MNHEY and SVGAGI. The length of the CDR3 is 11 residues. CDR3 residues: CVTGGLGKLFF. CDR3 DNA sequence: TGTGTGACGGGGGGGCTCGGAAAACTGTTTTTT.

This sequence joins TRBV18 and TRBJ1-1; D unclear. V lost 3 bases, J lost 6 bases, and 8 bases lay in between. The germline CDR1 and CDR2 sequences are KGHSH and LQKENI. The CDR3 length is 12 residues. The CDR3 region has the DNA TGTGCCAGCTCACCGTCGTCGTCTGAAGCTTTCTTT. This translates into CASSPSSSEAFF. The full variable domain, in which reference TRBV18 and TRBJ1-1 provide the parts outside the CDR3, is NAGVMQNPRHLVRRRGQEARLRCSPMKGHSHVYWYRQLPEEGLKFMVYLQKENIIDESGMPKERFSAEFPKEGPSILRIQQVVRGDSAAYFCASSPSSSEAFFGQGTRLTVV.

The J gene is TRBJ1-2, the V gene TRBV27, with unresolved D. Germline V gene lookup returns CDR1 MNHEY and CDR2 SMNVEV (reference sequence). The germline V and J ends were trimmed by 4 bases and 2 bases, with 14 bases remaining between them. The CDR3 covers 15 residues. For the CDR3, the DNA is TGTGCCAGCAGTTCGGTTCCGACTTACAACTATGGCTACACCTTC. This translates into CASSSVPTYNYGYTF.

The chain joins TRBV6-5 to TRBJ1-1; D not certain. The CDR3 spans 15 residues. V lost 6 bases to trimming and J lost 0 bases, with 14 bases between them. Germline V CDR1 and CDR2: MNHEY, SVGAGI. In nucleotides, the CDR3 is TGTGCCAGCAGAACCCAAGTTGACATGAACACTGAAGCTTTCTTT. Its protein is CASRTQVDMNTEAFF.

The chain is built from TRBV2 and TRBJ1-1; D call uncertain. The germline gives CDR1 SNHLY, CDR2 FYNNEI. This CDR3 spans 14 amino acids. V lost 2 bases, J lost 5 bases, and 12 bases lay in between. For the CDR3, the DNA is TGTGCCAGCAGTGAACCGATCGGAGGGACTGAAGCTTTCTTT. This encodes CASSEPIGGTEAFF.

The V call is TRBV27, the J call TRBJ1-2; perhaps TRBD1 as D (6 bases). The CDR3 covers 15 residues. Looked up from germline, CDR1 is MNHEY and CDR2 is SMNVEV (reference sequence). Trimming left V 2 bases short and J 3 bases short, with 13 bases between. The CDR3 protein is CASSLMRGAHYGYTF. CDR3 coding DNA: TGTGCCAGCAGTTTAATGCGGGGGGCCCACTATGGCTACACCTTC.

V usage is TRBV5-1 and J usage is TRBJ2-5, with 11 bases identical to TRBD1. The trim removed 2 bases at V and 2 bases at J, leaving 8 bases unmatched. This CDR3 contains 17 residues. Germline CDR1 and CDR2: SGHRS and YFSETQ. The CDR3 DNA reads TGCGCCAGCAGCTTCAGAGGACAGGGGGCGCAGCAAGAGACCCAGTACTTC. Amino acids: CASSFRGQGAQQETQYF.

On this clone: The sample contains more than one DNA sequence encoding this CDR3. The V gene is TRBV18, the J gene TRBJ2-5; 10 positions agree with TRBD2. The CDR3 length is 14 residues. Germline V CDR1 and CDR2: KGHSH, LQKENI. V lost 9 bases to trimming and J lost 3 bases; unmatched junction nucleotides: 7. CDR3 in amino acids: CASSPTSGEETQYF. DNA for the CDR3: TGTGCCAGTTCGCCCACTAGCGGGGAAGAGACCCAGTACTTC.

The chain recombines TRBV28 with TRBJ1-6; the D is unclear. The CDR3 runs 15 residues. The germline CDR1 and CDR2 sequences are MDHEN and SYDVKM. V was pared by 6 bases and J by 8 bases, with 17 bases between. CDR3 sequence: CASSPRIGLDSPLHF. As DNA, the CDR3 is TGTGCCAGCAGCCCCAGGATAGGCTTGGATTCACCCCTCCACTTT.

This clone was detected only once. V usage is TRBV5-1 and J usage is TRBJ2-5; D unresolved. The CDR3 has 14 residues. Germline assignment: CDR1 SGHRS and CDR2 YFSETQ. V lost 0 bases and J 5 bases, leaving 11 bases between the germline ends. The CDR3 loop reads CASSLVAAVETQYF. The CDR3 DNA sequence: TGCGCCAGCAGCTTGGTGGCCGCCGTGGAGACCCAGTACTTC.

J is TRBJ1-3 and V is TRBV29-1; 11 bases align to TRBD1. Looked up from germline, CDR1 is SQVTM and CDR2 is ANQGSEA. V was pared by 6 bases and J by 7 bases, with 5 bases of the junction left unmatched. The CDR3 runs to 13 residues. This chain's CDR3 is CSVYGDRGNTIYF. CDR3 in DNA: TGCAGCGTGTACGGGGACAGGGGGAACACCATATATTTT.

This clone was counted once. The J gene is TRBJ1-3, the V gene TRBV30; D gene unclear. Germline loops: CDR1 GTSNPN, CDR2 SVGIG (reference sequence). V was shortened by 4 bases and J by 3 bases, with 4 bases between the two germline ends. The CDR3 contains 11 residues. The DNA of the CDR3 is TGTGCCTGGATGTATGGAAACACCATATATTTT. This gives the protein CAWMYGNTIYF.

The J gene is TRBJ1-1, the V gene TRBV7-9, with 7 bases lining up with TRBD1. J lost 4 bases, V lost 1 base, and 12 bases had no gene match. This CDR3 has 17 residues. Germline V gene lookup returns CDR1 SEHNR and CDR2 FQNEAQ (reference sequence). The CDR3 spells CASSLDRGSISTTEAFF. The DNA for the CDR3 is TGTGCCAGCAGCTTAGACAGGGGATCGATTAGCACCACTGAAGCTTTCTTT.

This chain links TRBV29-1 with TRBJ1-2; TRBD1 agrees at 7 bases. Germline V gene data show CDR1 as SQVTM and CDR2 as ANQGSEA. J gave up 6 bases and V 4 bases, and 11 bases lay outside the gene matches. The CDR3 loop spans 14 amino acids. CDR3: CSVAPGTGDHGYTF. DNA of the CDR3: TGCAGCGTTGCGCCCGGAACAGGGGACCATGGCTACACCTTC.